This T cell receptor beta chain was sequenced in a study of blood T cell repertoires in COVID-19 (dated by TCRdb to 2018 to 2020). As for the study more broadly: The collaborator samples originated in the United States, Italy and Spain and spanned the acute and convalescent phases of COVID-19. Samples came from the ongoing ImmuneRACE study (first 160 participants) plus 1,254 subjects from 6 global collaborators. The repertoires were made available in a free public database intended to serve as a resource for research on the immune response to SARS-CoV-2. Nearly every sample came with metadata listing a de-identified subject ID, COVID-19 status, age in years and sex. The dataset comprised deeply sampled blood TCRbeta repertoires from subjects exposed to, actively infected with, or recovered from COVID-19. Where HLA class I and class II types were available, the types were taken from metadata supplied by the sample provider, not from assay-based typing. The prospective study material was composed of cDNA or gDNA derived from T cells, B-cell-depleted T cells, or PBMCs. The study at large found these results: The quantity of clinical and demographic metadata differed by source and by participant and was supplied without curation.

Collaborating institutions collected whole blood in K2EDTA tubes following their own protocols. For TCRbeta analysis, collaborator samples were shipped as frozen whole blood, as isolated PBMCs, or as DNA extracted from either sample type. The immunoSEQ Assay, a bias-controlled multiplex PCR, was used to amplify TCRbeta CDR3 regions from genomic DNA. The authors' pipeline ran thus. The number of nucleated cells in each sample was estimated by amplification of reference gene primers within the assay. Sequence reads were collapsed and filtered to measure the absolute abundance of every unique TCRbeta CDR3 rearrangement. For each sample, productive Simpson clonality was calculated by taking the square root of Simpson's diversity index across productive rearrangements. TCRdb took over this immuneACCESS table, retaining in-frame rearrangements with V and J assigned. Such tables are incomplete; in checked studies, under half of the missing clones stem from an unresolved V gene, and the remainder is unexplained. D and trimming come from the DNA, and the V and J calls and clone size come from that table. Counted in this sample were around 23,000 clones; roughly 86% of them appeared once. The ten largest make up about 5% of the sample.

This clone has only one observation. The target of this receptor is not known. Base qualities are not recorded, but no much larger clone differs from it by a single base. For CDR1 and CDR2, the germline V gene lists SNHLY and FYNNEI. The CDR3 numbers 17 residues from cysteine through phenylalanine. The entry retains the CDR3 DNA only, 51 bases that are in frame from base 1. V drops 6 bases and J drops 0 bases, leaving 18 bases in between. The sequenced material came from peripheral blood. This clonotype originated in a man in his forties or fifties with active COVID-19. The sequence joins TRBV2 to TRBJ2-1, and the D gene may be TRBD1, 5 bases matching. CDR3 protein: CASRDRTWTSSYNEQFF. The sequenced DNA: TGTGCCAGCAGGGATAGGACATGGACCAGCTCCTACAATGAGCAGTTCTTC.